A selection of T cell receptor beta chains follows, all from one sample in a study of CD8 T cells in ankylosing spondylitis. TCRdb re-called the 5' RACE reads with MiXCR, one entry per CDR3 protein. The sample has 150,000 to 250,000 distinct CDR3 sequences, roughly 13% seen once; the top ten hold 15% to 20%. Sequenced material: blood, either unsorted or a sorted T cell fraction (not recorded which). These receptor sequences come from a male donor with ankylosing spondylitis or in good health (not recorded which). Each CDR3 is given with its conserved first and last residue. The D gene is left open where the match is weak. Rows may omit the clone size; those that give it use once, few, many or a size class.

size: many
D: NA
V: TRBV20-1
J: TRBJ2-4
DNA: TGCAGTGCTAGAGATGGAAGTGACCCCAAAAACATTCAGTACTTC
CDR3: CSARDGSDPKNIQYF

size: NA
D: NA
V: TRBV2
J: TRBJ2-1
DNA: TGTGCCAGCAGTGAGGCCCTAGCCCCCAATGAGCAGTTCTTC
CDR3: CASSEALAPNEQFF

size: few
D: NA
V: TRBV4-1
J: TRBJ2-7
DNA: TGCGCCAGCAGCCAAGAAGGTGGTCCATGGTACGAGCAGTACTTC
CDR3: CASSQEGGPWYEQYF

size: few
D: TRBD2
V: TRBV5-6
J: TRBJ2-2
DNA: TGTGCCAGCAGCCTAGGACTAGCGGGGACGACCGGGGAGCTGTTTTTT
CDR3: CASSLGLAGTTGELFF

size: few
D: NA
V: TRBV3-1
J: TRBJ2-1
DNA: TGTGCCAGCAGCCACGGAGACTCTTTTGGAGAGCAGTTCTTC
CDR3: CASSHGDSFGEQFF

size: few
D: TRBD2
V: TRBV18
J: TRBJ2-1
DNA: TGTGCCAGCTCATCAAACGGGCTAGCGGGGGATGAGCAGTTCTTC
CDR3: CASSSNGLAGDEQFF

size: few
D: NA
V: TRBV30
J: TRBJ1-1
DNA: TGTGCCTGGACCCCCCTTATTGAAGCTTTCTTT
CDR3: CAWTPLIEAFF

size: few
D: TRBD2
V: TRBV4-2
J: TRBJ2-1
DNA: TGTGCCAGCAGCCAAGCTAGCGGGGGGGCCGGGGCCCTGGAGAATGAGCAGTTCTTC
CDR3: CASSQASGGAGALENEQFF

size: many
D: NA
V: TRBV12-3/TRBV12-4
J: TRBJ2-1
DNA: TGTGCCAGCACCTGGACTACCTACAATGAGCAGTTCTTC
CDR3: CASTWTTYNEQFF

size: NA
D: TRBD2
V: TRBV4-1
J: TRBJ2-7
DNA: TGCGCCAGCAGCCCCGGACTAGCGGACGATCAGTACTTC
CDR3: CASSPGLADDQYF

size: NA
D: NA
V: TRBV20-1
J: TRBJ2-7
DNA: TGCAGTGCTAGAAGGGACGGCTCCTACGAGCAGTACTTC
CDR3: CSARRDGSYEQYF

size: NA
D: NA
V: TRBV6-2/TRBV6-3
J: TRBJ1-4
DNA: TGTGCCAGCAGTTACTCGACCAGAAGTGAAAAACTGTTTTTT
CDR3: CASSYSTRSEKLFF

size: many
D: NA
V: TRBV12-3/TRBV12-4
J: TRBJ2-1
DNA: TGTGCCAGCAGTTTTGTGCTAGATAACAATGAGCAGTTCTTC
CDR3: CASSFVLDNNEQFF

size: NA
D: TRBD2
V: TRBV27
J: TRBJ2-1
DNA: TGTGCCAGCAGCCCCGGGACTAGGGGGTACAATGAGCAGTTCTTC
CDR3: CASSPGTRGYNEQFF

size: few
D: NA
V: TRBV20-1
J: TRBJ1-1
DNA: TGCAGTGCCCAGGAGAACACTGAAGCTTTCTTT
CDR3: CSAQENTEAFF

size: few
D: NA
V: TRBV13
J: TRBJ2-4
DNA: TGTGCCAGCAGCTTAGCCGGGGCGCCCGAAAACATTCAGTACTTC
CDR3: CASSLAGAPENIQYF

size: many
D: TRBD1
V: TRBV6-1
J: TRBJ1-2
DNA: TGTGCCAGCAGCGACCCCGGACAGGGGAGCTATGGCTACACCTTC
CDR3: CASSDPGQGSYGYTF

size: few
D: NA
V: TRBV5-1
J: TRBJ2-3
DNA: TGCGCCAGCAGCTTGGCCATCGCGGATAGCACAGATACGCAGTATTTT
CDR3: CASSLAIADSTDTQYF

size: NA
D: NA
V: TRBV5-1
J: TRBJ1-5
DNA: TGCGCCAGCAGCCCCTCCGGGGGGAGCAATCAGCCCCAGCATTTT
CDR3: CASSPSGGSNQPQHF

size: NA
D: NA
V: TRBV4-1
J: TRBJ2-2
DNA: TGCGCCAGCAGCCAAGATGGGCGTTCGGTTACCGGGGAGCTGTTTTTT
CDR3: CASSQDGRSVTGELFF

size: NA
D: TRBD1
V: TRBV20-1
J: TRBJ1-1
DNA: TGCAGTGCAGCCGACAGGGGGCTGGTAAACACTGAAGTTTTCTTT
CDR3: CSAADRGLVNTEVFF

size: NA
D: NA
V: TRBV5-6
J: TRBJ2-7
DNA: TGTGCCAGCAGCCCAGGGGCTACTTACGAGCAGTACTTC
CDR3: CASSPGATYEQYF

size: few
D: TRBD2
V: TRBV6-1
J: TRBJ2-1
DNA: TGTGCCAGCAGTCGAGCGGGAGGGATCTACAATGAGCAGTTCTTC
CDR3: CASSRAGGIYNEQFF

size: few
D: NA
V: TRBV27
J: TRBJ2-3
DNA: TGTGCCAGCAGTCCGGACACAGATACGCAGTATTTT
CDR3: CASSPDTDTQYF

size: few
D: NA
V: TRBV12-3/TRBV12-4
J: TRBJ2-7
DNA: TGTGCCAGCAGTTCCCGGACATACTACGAGCAGTACTTC
CDR3: CASSSRTYYEQYF

size: NA
D: NA
V: TRBV14
J: TRBJ1-6
DNA: TGTGCCAGCAGCCCGTCGTCGTCGGGGCGAGATTCACCCCTCCACTTT
CDR3: CASSPSSSGRDSPLHF

size: NA
D: NA
V: TRBV4-1
J: TRBJ2-3
DNA: TGCGCCAGCAGCCATCCCCTGGGGGTAGGCACAGATACGCAGTATTTT
CDR3: CASSHPLGVGTDTQYF

size: NA
D: NA
V: TRBV10-3
J: TRBJ2-3
DNA: TGTGCCATCAGTGAAGGTGGGTGTCGCACAGATACGCAGTATTTT
CDR3: CAISEGGCRTDTQYF

size: NA
D: NA
V: TRBV10-2
J: TRBJ2-7
DNA: TGCGCCAGCGAGGTGAAGGACGAGCAGTACTTC
CDR3: CASEVKDEQYF

size: NA
D: NA
V: TRBV7-8
J: TRBJ2-1
DNA: TGTGCCAGCAGCCCAGACTCCGCGCGCAATGAGCAGTTCTTC
CDR3: CASSPDSARNEQFF

size: medium-sized
D: NA
V: TRBV19
J: TRBJ1-5
DNA: TGTGCCAGTAGTATTGGCGTACATCAGCCCCAGCATTTT
CDR3: CASSIGVHQPQHF

size: NA
D: NA
V: TRBV4-1
J: TRBJ1-6
DNA: TGCGCCAGCAGCCAAGCCGCTACACCCCTCCACTTT
CDR3: CASSQAATPLHF

size: NA
D: TRBD1
V: TRBV18
J: TRBJ1-1
DNA: TGTGCCAGCTCACAAGAACCAGGGGGCGCTGAAGCTTTCTTT
CDR3: CASSQEPGGAEAFF

size: many
D: NA
V: TRBV29-1
J: TRBJ2-7
DNA: TGCAGCGTTGAAAGACAGTCCTACGAGCAGTACTTC
CDR3: CSVERQSYEQYF

size: few
D: NA
V: TRBV20-1
J: TRBJ2-7
DNA: TGCAGTGCAGGAACGGACGGGAATTTCTACGAGCAGTACTTC
CDR3: CSAGTDGNFYEQYF

size: NA
D: NA
V: TRBV27
J: TRBJ2-7
DNA: TGTGCCAGTGGGGGCAGCCGGAACTCCTACGAGCAGTACTTC
CDR3: CASGGSRNSYEQYF

size: NA
D: TRBD2
V: TRBV2
J: TRBJ2-5
DNA: TGTGCCAGCAGGGACCGAACGGGGGGGATCCAAGAGACCCAGTACTTC
CDR3: CASRDRTGGIQETQYF

size: NA
D: NA
V: TRBV6-1
J: TRBJ2-7
DNA: TGTGCCAGCAGTGAATTTCACGGGCGGGATCAGTACTTC
CDR3: CASSEFHGRDQYF

size: NA
D: TRBD1
V: TRBV20-1
J: TRBJ2-7
DNA: TGCAGTGCTCCCGGACAGGATGCCTACGAGCAGTACTTC
CDR3: CSAPGQDAYEQYF

size: few
D: NA
V: TRBV12-3/TRBV12-4
J: TRBJ2-1
DNA: TGTGCCAGCAGTTTGGGGGCTACCCCCTACAATGAGCAGTTCTTC
CDR3: CASSLGATPYNEQFF

size: few
D: NA
V: TRBV4-2
J: TRBJ2-7
DNA: TGTGCCAGCAGCCAAGATGGAGGGGAGGCCTACGAGCAGTACTTC
CDR3: CASSQDGGEAYEQYF